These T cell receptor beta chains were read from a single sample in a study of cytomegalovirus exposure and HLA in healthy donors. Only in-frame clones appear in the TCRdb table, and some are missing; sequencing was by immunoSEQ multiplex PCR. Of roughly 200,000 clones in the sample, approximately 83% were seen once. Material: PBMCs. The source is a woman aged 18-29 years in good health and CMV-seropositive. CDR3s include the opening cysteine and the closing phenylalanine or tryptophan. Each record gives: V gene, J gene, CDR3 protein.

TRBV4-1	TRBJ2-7	CASSPEAGYYEQYF
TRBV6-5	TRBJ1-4	CASSYDSATNEKLFF
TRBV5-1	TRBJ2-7	CASSPNEDRDEQYF
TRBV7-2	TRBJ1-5	CASSLVPGGNQPQHF
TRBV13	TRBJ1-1	CASSSSPDWGQLNTEAFF
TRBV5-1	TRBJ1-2	CASSTGDLNYGYTF
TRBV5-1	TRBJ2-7	CASSLRDRVREQYF
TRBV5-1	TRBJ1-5	CASSPGSNQPQHF
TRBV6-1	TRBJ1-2	CASSGGGWRDGYTF
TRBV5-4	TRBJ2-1	CASSLVGGVYNEQFF
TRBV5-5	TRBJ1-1	CASSLLSGSNTEAFF
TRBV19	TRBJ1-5	CASSTITGAWVQPQHF
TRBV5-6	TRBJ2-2	CASRRVFAGELFF
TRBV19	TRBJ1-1	CASSIAGTGASEAFF
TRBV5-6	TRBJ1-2	CASSLFVSGFDGYTF
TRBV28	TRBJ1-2	CASSLQGSGKDGYTF